This T cell receptor (beta chain) came from a study of shared clonotypes between healthy human individuals. Study summary: There were three CD4 naive, three CD4 memory, two CD8 naive and one CD8 memory plates per donor.

The CDR3 sequence is 15 residues long. The V gene end was trimmed by 1 base and the J gene end by 0 bases; junction bases not matched to a gene: 3. Germline CDR1 is SGHTA and CDR2 is FQGNSA. Clones were sequenced by immunoSEQ multiplex PCR, and TCRdb holds only the in-frame ones, with some missing. The sample includes 2 million to 3 million clones, roughly 93% seen only once; the top ten take approximately 0.36%. This clone was observed a single time. Other DNA sequences in the sample encode the same CDR3. The V and J genes are TRBV7-2 and TRBJ2-7, with 7 bases identical to TRBD1. This TCR was sampled from a man aged 18 to 30 in good health. Some clones in this sample may be carry-over from other donors' samples. The material sequenced was naive CD4+ T cells from PBMCs. Described subset: CD45RA+ positively selected. The DNA of the CDR3 is TGTGCCAGCAGCTTAGGGGCAGGGGGCTCCTACGAGCAGTACTTC. It is translated as CASSLGAGGSYEQYF.